This TCR beta chain was obtained from a study of shared clonotypes between healthy human individuals. In its sample, this clone was seen once. Assay execution took place at the deep level. Using immunoSEQ multiplex PCR, the repertoire was profiled, and TCRdb retains in-frame clones only, with some absent. The sample has 650,000 to 800,000 clones; roughly 72% are singletons. The specimen sequenced was memory CD4+ T cells sorted from blood. The subset denotes: CD45RA-negative fraction. The sequence derives from a woman in her twenties or thirties in good health.

CDR3 protein: CASSKLQEAYEQYF. The DNA for the CDR3 is TGTGCCAGCAGCAAACTCCAGGAAGCCTACGAGCAGTACTTC. This chain links TRBV21-1 with TRBJ2-7; the table's D call TRBD1 went unverified against the DNA. TRBV21-1 is deemed a pseudogene. The CDR3 spans 14 residues.